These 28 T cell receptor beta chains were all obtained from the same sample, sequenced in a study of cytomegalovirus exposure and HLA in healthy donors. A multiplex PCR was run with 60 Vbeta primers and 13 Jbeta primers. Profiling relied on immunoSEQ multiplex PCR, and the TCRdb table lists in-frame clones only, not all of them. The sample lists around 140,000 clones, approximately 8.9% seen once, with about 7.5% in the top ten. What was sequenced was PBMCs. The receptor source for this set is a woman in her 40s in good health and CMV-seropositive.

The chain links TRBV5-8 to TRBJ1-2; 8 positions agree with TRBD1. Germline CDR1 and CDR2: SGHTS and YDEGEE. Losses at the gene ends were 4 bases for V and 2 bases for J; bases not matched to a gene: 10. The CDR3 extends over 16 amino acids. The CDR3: CASSQWTGPRNYGYTF. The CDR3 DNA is TGTGCCAGCAGCCAATGGACAGGGCCTCGAAACTATGGCTACACCTTC.

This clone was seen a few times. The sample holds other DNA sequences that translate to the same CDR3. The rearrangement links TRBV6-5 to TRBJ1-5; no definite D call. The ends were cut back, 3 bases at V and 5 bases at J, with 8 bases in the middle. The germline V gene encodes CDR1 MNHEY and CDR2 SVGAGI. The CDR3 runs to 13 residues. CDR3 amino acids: CASSYTRDQPQHF. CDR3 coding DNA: TGTGCCAGCAGTTATACTCGGGATCAGCCCCAGCATTTT.

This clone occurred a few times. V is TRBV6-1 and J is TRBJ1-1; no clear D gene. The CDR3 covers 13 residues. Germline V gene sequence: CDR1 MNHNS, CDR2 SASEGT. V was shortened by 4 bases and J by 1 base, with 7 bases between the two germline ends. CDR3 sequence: CASSVGTNTEAFF. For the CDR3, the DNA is TGTGCCAGCAGTGTGGGCACGAACACTGAAGCTTTCTTT.

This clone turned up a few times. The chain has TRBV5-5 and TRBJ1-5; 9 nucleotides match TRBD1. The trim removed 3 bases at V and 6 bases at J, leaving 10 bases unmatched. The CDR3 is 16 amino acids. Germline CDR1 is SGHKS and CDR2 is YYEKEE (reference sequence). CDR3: CASSSGLQGAIQPQHF. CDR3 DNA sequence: TGTGCCAGCAGCTCCGGATTACAGGGGGCGATTCAGCCCCAGCATTTT. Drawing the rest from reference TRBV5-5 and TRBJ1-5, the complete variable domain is DAGVTQSPTHLIKTRGQQVTLRCSPISGHKSVSWYQQVLGQGPQFIFQYYEKEERGRGNFPDRFSARQFPNYSSELNVNALLLGDSALYLCASSSGLQGAIQPQHFGDGTRLSIL.

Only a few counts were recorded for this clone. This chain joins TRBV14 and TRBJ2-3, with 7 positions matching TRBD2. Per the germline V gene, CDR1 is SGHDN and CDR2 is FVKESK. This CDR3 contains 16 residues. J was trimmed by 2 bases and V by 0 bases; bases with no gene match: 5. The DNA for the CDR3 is TGTGCCAGCAGCCAAGAGGCAGCGGGGTACACAGATACGCAGTATTTT. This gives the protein CASSQEAAGYTDTQYF.

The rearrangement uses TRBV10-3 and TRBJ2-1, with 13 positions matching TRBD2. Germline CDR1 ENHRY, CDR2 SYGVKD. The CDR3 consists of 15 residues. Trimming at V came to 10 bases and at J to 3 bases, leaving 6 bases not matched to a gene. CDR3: CATRTSGGDYNEQFF. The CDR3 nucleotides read TGTGCCACCCGGACTAGCGGGGGAGACTACAATGAGCAGTTCTTC.

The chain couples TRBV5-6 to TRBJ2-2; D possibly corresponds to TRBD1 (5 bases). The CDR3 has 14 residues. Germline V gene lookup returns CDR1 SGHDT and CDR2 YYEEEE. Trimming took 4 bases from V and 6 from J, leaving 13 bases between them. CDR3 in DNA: TGTGCCAGCAGCAGTGCCTCGACAGCCGGGGAGCTGTTTTTT. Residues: CASSSASTAGELFF.

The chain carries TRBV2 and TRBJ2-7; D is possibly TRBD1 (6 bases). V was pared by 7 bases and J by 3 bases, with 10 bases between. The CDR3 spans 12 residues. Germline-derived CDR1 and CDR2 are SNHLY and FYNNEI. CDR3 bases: TGTGCCAGCAAGGGGGATTTCTACGAGCAGTACTTC. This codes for CASKGDFYEQYF.

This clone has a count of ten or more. The CDR3 DNA sequence: TGTGCCAGCAGCTTGGCTACAGGGCCCGCGGGTGAAAAACTGTTTTTT. Encoded protein: CASSLATGPAGEKLFF. This rearrangement joins TRBV5-8 to TRBJ1-4, with D perhaps TRBD1 (6 bases). The CDR3 has 16 amino acids. Germline CDR1 is SGHTS and CDR2 is YDEGEE. Trimming stripped 0 bases from V and 7 bases from J, with 16 bases between. Full variable domain (missing parts from reference TRBV5-8 and TRBJ1-4): EAGVTQSPTHLIKTRGQQATLRCSPISGHTSVYWYQQALGLGLQFLLWYDEGEERNRGNFPPRFSGRQFPNYSSELNVNALELEDSALYLCASSLATGPAGEKLFFGSGTQLSVL.

The CDR3 DNA reads as TGTGCCAGCAGCTTAGTAAGGCAGGGAAACACTGAAGCTTTCTTT. This translates into CASSLVRQGNTEAFF. The V and J genes are TRBV11-3 and TRBJ1-1, with a weak D call TRBD1 (5 bases). Germline lookup yields CDR1 SGHNT and CDR2 YENEEA. Trimming left V 1 base short and J 2 bases short, with 11 bases between. The CDR3 loop spans 15 amino acids. The variable domain in full, completed from reference TRBV11-3 and TRBJ1-1, reads EAGVVQSPRYKIIEKKQPVAFWCNPISGHNTLYWYLQNLGQGPELLIRYENEEAVDDSQLPKDRFSAERLKGVDSTLKIQPAELGDSAVYLCASSLVRQGNTEAFFGQGTRLTVV.

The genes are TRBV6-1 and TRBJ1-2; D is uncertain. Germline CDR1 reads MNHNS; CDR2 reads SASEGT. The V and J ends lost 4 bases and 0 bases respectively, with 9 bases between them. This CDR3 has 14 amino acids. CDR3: CASSGQVANYGYTF. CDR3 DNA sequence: TGTGCCAGCAGTGGGCAGGTCGCTAACTATGGCTACACCTTC.

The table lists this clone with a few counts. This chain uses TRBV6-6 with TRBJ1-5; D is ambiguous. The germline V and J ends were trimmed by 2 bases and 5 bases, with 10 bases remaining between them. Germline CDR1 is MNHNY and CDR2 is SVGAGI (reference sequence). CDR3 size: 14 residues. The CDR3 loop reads CASSYAEAYQPQHF. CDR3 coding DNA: TGTGCCAGCAGTTACGCGGAGGCATATCAGCCCCAGCATTTT.

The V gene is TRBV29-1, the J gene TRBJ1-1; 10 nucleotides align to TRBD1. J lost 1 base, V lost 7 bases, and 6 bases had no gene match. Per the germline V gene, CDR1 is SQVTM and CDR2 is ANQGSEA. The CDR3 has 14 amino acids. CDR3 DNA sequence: TGCAGCGCCCGACAGGGGGCTCGGAACACTGAAGCTTTCTTT. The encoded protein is CSARQGARNTEAFF.

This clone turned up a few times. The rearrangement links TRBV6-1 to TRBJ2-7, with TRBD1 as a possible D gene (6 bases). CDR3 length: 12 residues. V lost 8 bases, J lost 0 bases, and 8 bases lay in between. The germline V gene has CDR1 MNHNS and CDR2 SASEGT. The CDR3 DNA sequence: TGTGCCAGCTCACAGGGCTCCTACGAGCAGTACTTC. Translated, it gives CASSQGSYEQYF.

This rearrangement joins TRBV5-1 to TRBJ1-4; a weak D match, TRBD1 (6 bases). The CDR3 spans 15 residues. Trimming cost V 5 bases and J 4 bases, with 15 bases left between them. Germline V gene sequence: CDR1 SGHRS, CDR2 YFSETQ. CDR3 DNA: TGCGCCAGCAGGAAACAGGGAATCCTTAATGAAAAACTGTTTTTT. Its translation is CASRKQGILNEKLFF.

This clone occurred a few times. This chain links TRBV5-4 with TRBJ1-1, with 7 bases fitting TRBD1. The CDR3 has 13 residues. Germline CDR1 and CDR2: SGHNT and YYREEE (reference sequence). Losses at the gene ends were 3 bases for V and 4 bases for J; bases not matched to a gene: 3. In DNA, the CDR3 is TGTGCCAGCAGCTACAGGGGTGGCACTGAAGCTTTCTTT. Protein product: CASSYRGGTEAFF.

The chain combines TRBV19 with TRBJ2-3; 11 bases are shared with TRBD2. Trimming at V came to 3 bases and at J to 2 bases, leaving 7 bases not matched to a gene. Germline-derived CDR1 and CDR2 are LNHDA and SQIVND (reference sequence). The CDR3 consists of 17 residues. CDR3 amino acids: CASSIRPSGGPTDTQYF. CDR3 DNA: TGTGCCAGTAGTATTCGTCCTAGCGGGGGGCCCACAGATACGCAGTATTTT.

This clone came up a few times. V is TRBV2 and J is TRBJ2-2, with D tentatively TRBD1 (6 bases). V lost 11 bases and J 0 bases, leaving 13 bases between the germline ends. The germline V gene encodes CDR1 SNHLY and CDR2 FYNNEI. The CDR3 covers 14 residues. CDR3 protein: CALQGSTNTGELFF. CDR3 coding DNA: TGTGCCCTACAGGGATCCACGAACACCGGGGAGCTGTTTTTT.

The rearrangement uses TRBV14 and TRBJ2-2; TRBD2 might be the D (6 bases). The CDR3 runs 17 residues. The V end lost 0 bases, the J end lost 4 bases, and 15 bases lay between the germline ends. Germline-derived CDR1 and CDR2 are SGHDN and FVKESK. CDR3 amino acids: CASSQDAGTYLTGELFF. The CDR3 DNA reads TGTGCCAGCAGCCAAGATGCCGGGACTTATCTCACCGGGGAGCTGTTTTTT.

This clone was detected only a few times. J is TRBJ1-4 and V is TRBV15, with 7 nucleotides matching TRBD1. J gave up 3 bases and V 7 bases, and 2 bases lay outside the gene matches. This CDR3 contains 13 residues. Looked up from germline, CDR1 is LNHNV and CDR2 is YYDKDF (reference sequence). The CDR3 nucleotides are TGTGCCACCAACAGGGGAGCTAATGAAAAACTGTTTTTT. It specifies CATNRGANEKLFF.

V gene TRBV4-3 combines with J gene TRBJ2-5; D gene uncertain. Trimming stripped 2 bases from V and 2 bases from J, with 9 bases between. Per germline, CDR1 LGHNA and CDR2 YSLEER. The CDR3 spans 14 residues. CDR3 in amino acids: CASSQTYPQETQYF. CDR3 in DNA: TGCGCCAGCAGCCAAACTTACCCGCAAGAGACCCAGTACTTC.

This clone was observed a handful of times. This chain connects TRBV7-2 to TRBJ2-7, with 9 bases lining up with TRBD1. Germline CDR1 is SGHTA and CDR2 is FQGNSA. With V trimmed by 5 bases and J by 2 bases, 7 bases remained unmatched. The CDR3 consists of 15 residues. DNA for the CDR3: TGTGCCAGCAGCCTGACAGGGGGGAAGCCCTACGAGCAGTACTTC. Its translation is CASSLTGGKPYEQYF.

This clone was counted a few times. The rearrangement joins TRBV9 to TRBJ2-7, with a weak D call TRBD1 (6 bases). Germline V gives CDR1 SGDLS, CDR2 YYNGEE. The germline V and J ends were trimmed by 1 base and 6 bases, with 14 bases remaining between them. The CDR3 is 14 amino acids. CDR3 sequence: CASSVSTGHLEQYF. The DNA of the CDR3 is TGTGCCAGCAGCGTATCTACGGGACACCTCGAGCAGTACTTC.

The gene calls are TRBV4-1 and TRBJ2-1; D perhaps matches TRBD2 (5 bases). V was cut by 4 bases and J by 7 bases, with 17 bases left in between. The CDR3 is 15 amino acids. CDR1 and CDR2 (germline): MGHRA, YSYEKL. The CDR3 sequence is CASSPGERRRNEQFF. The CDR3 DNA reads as TGCGCCAGCAGCCCCGGGGAGCGTAGGAGAAATGAGCAGTTCTTC.

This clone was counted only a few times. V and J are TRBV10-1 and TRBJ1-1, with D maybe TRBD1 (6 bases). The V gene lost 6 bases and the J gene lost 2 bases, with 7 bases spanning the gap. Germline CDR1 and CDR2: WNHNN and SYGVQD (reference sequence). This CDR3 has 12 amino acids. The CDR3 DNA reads TGCGCCAGCAGGGACAGAAACACTGAAGCTTTCTTT. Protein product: CASRDRNTEAFF.

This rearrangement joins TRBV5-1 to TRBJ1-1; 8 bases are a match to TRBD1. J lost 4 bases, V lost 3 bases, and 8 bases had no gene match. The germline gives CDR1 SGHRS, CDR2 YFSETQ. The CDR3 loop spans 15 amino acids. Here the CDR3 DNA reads TGCGCCAGCAGCTCGACCAACACAGGGGGCACTGAAGCTTTCTTT. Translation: CASSSTNTGGTEAFF.

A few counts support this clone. CDR3 sequence (DNA): TGTGCCAGCTCAGAAAACAGGGGGTTGGTCACTGAAGCTTTCTTT. It encodes CASSENRGLVTEAFF. This sequence joins TRBV18 and TRBJ1-1; 8 bases line up with TRBD1. The germline V gene encodes CDR1 KGHSH and CDR2 LQKENI. The CDR3 loop spans 15 amino acids. The V gene end was trimmed by 5 bases and the J gene end by 4 bases; junction bases not matched to a gene: 9.

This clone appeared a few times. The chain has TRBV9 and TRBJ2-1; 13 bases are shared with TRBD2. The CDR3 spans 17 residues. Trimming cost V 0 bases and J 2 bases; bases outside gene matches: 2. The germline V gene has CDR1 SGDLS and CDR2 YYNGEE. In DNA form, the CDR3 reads TGTGCCAGCAGCGTAGGAGGACTAGCGGGGGCCTACAATGAGCAGTTCTTC. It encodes CASSVGGLAGAYNEQFF. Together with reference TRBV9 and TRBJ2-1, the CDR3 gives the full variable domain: DSGVTQTPKHLITATGQRVTLRCSPRSGDLSVYWYQQSLDQGLQFLIQYYNGEERAKGNILERFSAQQFPDLHSELNLSSLELGDSALYFCASSVGGLAGAYNEQFFGPGTRLTVL.